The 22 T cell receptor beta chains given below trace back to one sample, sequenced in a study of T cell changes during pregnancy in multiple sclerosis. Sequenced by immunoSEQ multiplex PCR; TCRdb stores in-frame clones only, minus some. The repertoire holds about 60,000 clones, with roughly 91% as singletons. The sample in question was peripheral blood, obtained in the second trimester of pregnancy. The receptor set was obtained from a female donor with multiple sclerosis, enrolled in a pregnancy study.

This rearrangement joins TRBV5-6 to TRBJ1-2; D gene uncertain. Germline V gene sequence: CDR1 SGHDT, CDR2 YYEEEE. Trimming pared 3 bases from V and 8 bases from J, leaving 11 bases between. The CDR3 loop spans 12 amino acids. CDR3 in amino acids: CASSSGLLGYTF. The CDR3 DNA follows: TGTGCCAGCAGCTCCGGACTGTTGGGCTACACCTTC.

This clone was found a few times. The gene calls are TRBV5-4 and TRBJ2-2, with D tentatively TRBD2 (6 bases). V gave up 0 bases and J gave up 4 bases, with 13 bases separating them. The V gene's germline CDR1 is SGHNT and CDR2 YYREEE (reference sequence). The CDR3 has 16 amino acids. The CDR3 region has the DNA TGTGCCAGCAGCTTGGCGCGACTAGTAGGCACCGGGGAGCTGTTTTTT. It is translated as CASSLARLVGTGELFF. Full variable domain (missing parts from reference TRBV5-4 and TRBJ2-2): ETGVTQSPTHLIKTRGQQVTLRCSSQSGHNTVSWYQQALGQGPQFIFQYYREEENGRGNFPPRFSGLQFPNYSSELNVNALELDDSALYLCASSLARLVGTGELFFGEGSRLTVL.

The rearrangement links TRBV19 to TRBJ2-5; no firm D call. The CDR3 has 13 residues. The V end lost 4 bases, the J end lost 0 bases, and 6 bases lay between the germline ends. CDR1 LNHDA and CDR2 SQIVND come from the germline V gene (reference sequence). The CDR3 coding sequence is TGTGCCAGTAGTACCAGGAACCAAGAGACCCAGTACTTC. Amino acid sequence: CASSTRNQETQYF.

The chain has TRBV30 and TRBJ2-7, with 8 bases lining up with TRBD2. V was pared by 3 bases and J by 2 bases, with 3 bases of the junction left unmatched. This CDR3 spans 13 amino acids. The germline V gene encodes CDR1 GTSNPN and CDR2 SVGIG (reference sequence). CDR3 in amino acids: CAWSLSGAYEQYF. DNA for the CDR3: TGTGCCTGGAGCCTTAGCGGGGCCTACGAGCAGTACTTC.

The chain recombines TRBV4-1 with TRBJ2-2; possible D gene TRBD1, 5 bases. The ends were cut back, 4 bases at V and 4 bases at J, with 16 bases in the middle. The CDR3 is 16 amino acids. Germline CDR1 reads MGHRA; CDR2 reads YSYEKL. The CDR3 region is CASSPVQGASTGELFF. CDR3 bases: TGCGCCAGCAGCCCAGTTCAAGGGGCCAGCACCGGGGAGCTGTTTTTT.

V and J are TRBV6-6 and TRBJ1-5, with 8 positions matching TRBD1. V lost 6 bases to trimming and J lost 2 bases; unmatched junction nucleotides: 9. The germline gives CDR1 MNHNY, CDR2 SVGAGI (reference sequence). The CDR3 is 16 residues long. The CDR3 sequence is CASRKTQGVGNQPQHF. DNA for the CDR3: TGTGCCAGCAGGAAGACACAGGGGGTGGGCAATCAGCCCCAGCATTTT.

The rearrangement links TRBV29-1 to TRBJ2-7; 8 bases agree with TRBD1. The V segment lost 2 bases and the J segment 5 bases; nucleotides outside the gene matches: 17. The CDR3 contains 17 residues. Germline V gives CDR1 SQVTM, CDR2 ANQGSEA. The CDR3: CSVESGARQGLVDEQYF. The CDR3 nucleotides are TGCAGCGTTGAAAGTGGGGCCCGACAGGGGTTGGTCGACGAGCAGTACTTC.

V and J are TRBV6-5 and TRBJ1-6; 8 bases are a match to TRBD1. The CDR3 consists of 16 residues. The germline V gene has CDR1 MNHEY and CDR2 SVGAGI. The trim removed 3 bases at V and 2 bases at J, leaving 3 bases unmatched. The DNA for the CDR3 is TGTGCCAGCAGTTATTCGACAGGGGCCTATAATTCACCCCTCCACTTT. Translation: CASSYSTGAYNSPLHF.

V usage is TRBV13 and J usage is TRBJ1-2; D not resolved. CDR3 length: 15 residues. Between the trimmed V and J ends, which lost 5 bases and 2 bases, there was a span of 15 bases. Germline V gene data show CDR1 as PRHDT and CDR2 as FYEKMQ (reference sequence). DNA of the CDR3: TGTGCCAGCAGCCGGGGAGGACTTCGGAACTATGGCTACACCTTC. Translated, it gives CASSRGGLRNYGYTF.

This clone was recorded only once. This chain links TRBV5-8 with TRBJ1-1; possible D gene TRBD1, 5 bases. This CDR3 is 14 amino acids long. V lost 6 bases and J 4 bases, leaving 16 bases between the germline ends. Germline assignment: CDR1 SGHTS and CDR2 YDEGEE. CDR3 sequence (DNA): TGTGCCAGCACCCCCCGGGGGGGAAGCACTGAAGCTTTCTTT. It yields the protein CASTPRGGSTEAFF.

In DNA, the CDR3 is TGCGCCAGCAGCTCGGACAGAATGTCAACTAATGAAAAACTGTTTTTT. Its protein is CASSSDRMSTNEKLFF. J is TRBJ1-4 and V is TRBV5-1, with D perhaps matching TRBD1 (6 bases). Looked up from germline, CDR1 is SGHRS and CDR2 is YFSETQ. Trimming took 3 bases from V and 0 from J, leaving 12 bases between them. The CDR3 is 16 residues long.

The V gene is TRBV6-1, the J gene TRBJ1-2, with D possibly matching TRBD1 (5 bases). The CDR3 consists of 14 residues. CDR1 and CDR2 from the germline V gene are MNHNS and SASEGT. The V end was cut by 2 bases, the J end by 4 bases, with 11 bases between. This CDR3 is CASSEPQGGYGYTF. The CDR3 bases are TGTGCCAGCAGTGAACCCCAGGGCGGCTATGGCTACACCTTC.

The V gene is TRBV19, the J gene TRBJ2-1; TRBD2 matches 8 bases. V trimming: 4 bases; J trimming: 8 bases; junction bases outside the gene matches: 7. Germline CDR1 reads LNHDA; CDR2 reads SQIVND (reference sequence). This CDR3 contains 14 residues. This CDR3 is CASSTGGGRDEQFF. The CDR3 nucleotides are TGTGCCAGTAGTACGGGAGGGGGAAGGGATGAGCAGTTCTTC. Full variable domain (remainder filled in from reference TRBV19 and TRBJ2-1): DGGITQSPKYLFRKEGQNVTLSCEQNLNHDAMYWYRQDPGQGLRLIYYSQIVNDFQKGDIAEGYSVSREKKESFPLTVTSAQKNPTAFYLCASSTGGGRDEQFFGPGTRLTVL.

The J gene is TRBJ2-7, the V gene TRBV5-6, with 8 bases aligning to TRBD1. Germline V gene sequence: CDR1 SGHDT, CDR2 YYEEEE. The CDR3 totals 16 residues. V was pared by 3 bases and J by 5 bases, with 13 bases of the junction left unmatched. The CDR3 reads CASSWGTGLPRNEQYF. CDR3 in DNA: TGTGCCAGCAGCTGGGGGACAGGACTTCCGAGGAACGAGCAGTACTTC. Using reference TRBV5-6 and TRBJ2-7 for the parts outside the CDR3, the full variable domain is DAGVTQSPTHLIKTRGQQVTLRCSPKSGHDTVSWYQQALGQGPQFIFQYYEEEERQRGNFPDRFSGHQFPNYSSELNVNALLLGDSALYLCASSWGTGLPRNEQYFGPGTRLTVT.

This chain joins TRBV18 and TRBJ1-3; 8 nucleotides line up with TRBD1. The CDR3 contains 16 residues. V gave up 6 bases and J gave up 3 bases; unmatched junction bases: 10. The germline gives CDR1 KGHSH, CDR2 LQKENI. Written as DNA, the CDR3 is TGTGCCAGCTCCATCGATCAGGGGGCTAGTGGAAACACCATATATTTT. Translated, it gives CASSIDQGASGNTIYF.

In nucleotides, the CDR3 is TGTGCCAGCCGGGAATCCCCGCCCGTGAGCAATCAGCCCCAGCATTTT. As protein: CASRESPPVSNQPQHF. This chain uses TRBV28 with TRBJ1-5, with unresolved D. V dropped 8 bases and J dropped 1 base, with 18 bases sitting between them. The CDR3 is 16 amino acids. Germline V lookup: CDR1 MDHEN, CDR2 SYDVKM. Looking up the rest from reference TRBV28 and TRBJ1-5 gives the full variable domain: DVKVTQSSRYLVKRTGEKVFLECVQDMDHENMFWYRQDPGLGLRLIYFSYDVKMKEKGDIPEGYSVSREKKERFSLILESASTNQTSMYLCASRESPPVSNQPQHFGDGTRLSIL.

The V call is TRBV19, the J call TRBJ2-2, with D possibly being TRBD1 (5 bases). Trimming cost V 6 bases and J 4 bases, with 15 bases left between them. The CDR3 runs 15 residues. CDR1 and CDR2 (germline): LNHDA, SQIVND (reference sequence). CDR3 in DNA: TGTGCCAGTAGCCGGCAGGGTGTTCTCACCGGGGAGCTGTTTTTT. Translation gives CASSRQGVLTGELFF.

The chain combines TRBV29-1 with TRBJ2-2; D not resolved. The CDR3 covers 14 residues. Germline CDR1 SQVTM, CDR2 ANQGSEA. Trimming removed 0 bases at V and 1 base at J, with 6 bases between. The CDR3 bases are TGCAGCGTTGAAGACAGAAAGAACACCGGGGAGCTGTTTTTT. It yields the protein CSVEDRKNTGELFF.

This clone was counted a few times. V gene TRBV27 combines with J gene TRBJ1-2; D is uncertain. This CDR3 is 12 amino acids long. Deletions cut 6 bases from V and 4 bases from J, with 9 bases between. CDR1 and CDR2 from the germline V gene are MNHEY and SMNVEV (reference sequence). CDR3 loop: CASRLPGYGYTF. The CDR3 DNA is TGTGCCAGCAGGCTCCCCGGCTATGGCTACACCTTC.

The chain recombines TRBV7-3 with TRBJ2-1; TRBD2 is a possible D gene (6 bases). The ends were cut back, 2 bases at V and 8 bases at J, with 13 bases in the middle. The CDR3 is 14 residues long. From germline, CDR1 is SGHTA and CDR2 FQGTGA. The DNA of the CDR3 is TGTGCCAGCAGCTTAGCGGGACCGACCGATGAGCAGTTCTTC. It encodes CASSLAGPTDEQFF.

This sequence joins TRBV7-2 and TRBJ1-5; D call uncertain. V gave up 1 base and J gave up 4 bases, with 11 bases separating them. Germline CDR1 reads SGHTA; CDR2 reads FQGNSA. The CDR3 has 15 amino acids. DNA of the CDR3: TGTGCCAGCAGCTTAGTTGCGGGTGGGAATCAGCCCCAGCATTTT. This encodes CASSLVAGGNQPQHF.

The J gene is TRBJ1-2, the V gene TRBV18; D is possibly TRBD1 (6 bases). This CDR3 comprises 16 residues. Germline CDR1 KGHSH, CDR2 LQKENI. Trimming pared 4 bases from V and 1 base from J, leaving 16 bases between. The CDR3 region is CASSQYTQGDNYGYTF. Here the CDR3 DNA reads TGTGCCAGCTCACAATATACACAGGGAGATAACTATGGCTACACCTTC. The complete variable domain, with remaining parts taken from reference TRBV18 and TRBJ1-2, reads NAGVMQNPRHLVRRRGQEARLRCSPMKGHSHVYWYRQLPEEGLKFMVYLQKENIIDESGMPKERFSAEFPKEGPSILRIQQVVRGDSAAYFCASSQYTQGDNYGYTFGSGTRLTVV.